This TCR beta chain is drawn from a study of a mutant IDH1 vaccine in newly diagnosed glioma. The CDR3 consists of 17 residues. CDR1 and CDR2 from the germline V gene are SGDLS and YYNGEE. V was pared by 4 bases and J by 6 bases, with 24 bases between. Measured with immunoSEQ multiplex PCR; TCRdb has only the in-frame clones, and not every one. The profile shows around 60,000 clones, around 92% of them singletons. Time point denoted: baseline, week 1 (first vaccination visit). Treatment noted: pre-vaccination baseline after standard-of-care therapy. The astrocytomas were IDH1-mutant, ATRX-negative, and WHO grade 3 or 4.

Specimen: PBMCs, collected from a glioma patient treated with radiotherapy, temozolomide or both. This TCR was sampled from a man aged 50 or older with glioma. The chain joins TRBV9 to TRBJ2-3; TRBD2 might be the D (7 bases). The chain's CDR3 is CASSHSRGGARGDTQYF. The CDR3, as DNA: TGTGCCAGCAGCCACTCTAGGGGGGGGGCCCGAGGGGATACGCAGTATTTT.